The T cell receptor (beta chain) described here comes from a study of post-analysis software for immune sequencing data. Across the whole study: Relapsing-remitting, secondary progressive and progressive-relapsing forms made up the multiple sclerosis disease courses.

Tagging with unique molecular identifiers was a feature of the TCR beta cDNA libraries. TCRdb reprocessed the PCR reads with MiXCR, giving one entry per CDR3 protein. The sample has 820,000 or so distinct CDR3 sequences, about 57% seen once. From germline, CDR1 is ENHRY and CDR2 SYGVKD. The CDR3 consists of 12 residues. V was trimmed by 8 bases and J by 8 bases, leaving 10 bases between them. With regard to this clonotype: Its antigen remains unidentified.

General study findings and limits: Normalized Chao1 diversity in multiple sclerosis patients fell significantly below that of controls. Controls had lower frequencies than patients of about 5 TRBV segments, which included TRBV5-6, TRBV5-1 and TRBV20-1.

This clonotype was sampled from a girl aged 10-17 years with multiple sclerosis. Material: blood. The chain carries TRBV10-3 and TRBJ1-6; no firm D call. The CDR3 coding sequence is TGTGCCATCGGGCCCCCGTATTCACCCCTCCACTTT. Encoded protein: CAIGPPYSPLHF.